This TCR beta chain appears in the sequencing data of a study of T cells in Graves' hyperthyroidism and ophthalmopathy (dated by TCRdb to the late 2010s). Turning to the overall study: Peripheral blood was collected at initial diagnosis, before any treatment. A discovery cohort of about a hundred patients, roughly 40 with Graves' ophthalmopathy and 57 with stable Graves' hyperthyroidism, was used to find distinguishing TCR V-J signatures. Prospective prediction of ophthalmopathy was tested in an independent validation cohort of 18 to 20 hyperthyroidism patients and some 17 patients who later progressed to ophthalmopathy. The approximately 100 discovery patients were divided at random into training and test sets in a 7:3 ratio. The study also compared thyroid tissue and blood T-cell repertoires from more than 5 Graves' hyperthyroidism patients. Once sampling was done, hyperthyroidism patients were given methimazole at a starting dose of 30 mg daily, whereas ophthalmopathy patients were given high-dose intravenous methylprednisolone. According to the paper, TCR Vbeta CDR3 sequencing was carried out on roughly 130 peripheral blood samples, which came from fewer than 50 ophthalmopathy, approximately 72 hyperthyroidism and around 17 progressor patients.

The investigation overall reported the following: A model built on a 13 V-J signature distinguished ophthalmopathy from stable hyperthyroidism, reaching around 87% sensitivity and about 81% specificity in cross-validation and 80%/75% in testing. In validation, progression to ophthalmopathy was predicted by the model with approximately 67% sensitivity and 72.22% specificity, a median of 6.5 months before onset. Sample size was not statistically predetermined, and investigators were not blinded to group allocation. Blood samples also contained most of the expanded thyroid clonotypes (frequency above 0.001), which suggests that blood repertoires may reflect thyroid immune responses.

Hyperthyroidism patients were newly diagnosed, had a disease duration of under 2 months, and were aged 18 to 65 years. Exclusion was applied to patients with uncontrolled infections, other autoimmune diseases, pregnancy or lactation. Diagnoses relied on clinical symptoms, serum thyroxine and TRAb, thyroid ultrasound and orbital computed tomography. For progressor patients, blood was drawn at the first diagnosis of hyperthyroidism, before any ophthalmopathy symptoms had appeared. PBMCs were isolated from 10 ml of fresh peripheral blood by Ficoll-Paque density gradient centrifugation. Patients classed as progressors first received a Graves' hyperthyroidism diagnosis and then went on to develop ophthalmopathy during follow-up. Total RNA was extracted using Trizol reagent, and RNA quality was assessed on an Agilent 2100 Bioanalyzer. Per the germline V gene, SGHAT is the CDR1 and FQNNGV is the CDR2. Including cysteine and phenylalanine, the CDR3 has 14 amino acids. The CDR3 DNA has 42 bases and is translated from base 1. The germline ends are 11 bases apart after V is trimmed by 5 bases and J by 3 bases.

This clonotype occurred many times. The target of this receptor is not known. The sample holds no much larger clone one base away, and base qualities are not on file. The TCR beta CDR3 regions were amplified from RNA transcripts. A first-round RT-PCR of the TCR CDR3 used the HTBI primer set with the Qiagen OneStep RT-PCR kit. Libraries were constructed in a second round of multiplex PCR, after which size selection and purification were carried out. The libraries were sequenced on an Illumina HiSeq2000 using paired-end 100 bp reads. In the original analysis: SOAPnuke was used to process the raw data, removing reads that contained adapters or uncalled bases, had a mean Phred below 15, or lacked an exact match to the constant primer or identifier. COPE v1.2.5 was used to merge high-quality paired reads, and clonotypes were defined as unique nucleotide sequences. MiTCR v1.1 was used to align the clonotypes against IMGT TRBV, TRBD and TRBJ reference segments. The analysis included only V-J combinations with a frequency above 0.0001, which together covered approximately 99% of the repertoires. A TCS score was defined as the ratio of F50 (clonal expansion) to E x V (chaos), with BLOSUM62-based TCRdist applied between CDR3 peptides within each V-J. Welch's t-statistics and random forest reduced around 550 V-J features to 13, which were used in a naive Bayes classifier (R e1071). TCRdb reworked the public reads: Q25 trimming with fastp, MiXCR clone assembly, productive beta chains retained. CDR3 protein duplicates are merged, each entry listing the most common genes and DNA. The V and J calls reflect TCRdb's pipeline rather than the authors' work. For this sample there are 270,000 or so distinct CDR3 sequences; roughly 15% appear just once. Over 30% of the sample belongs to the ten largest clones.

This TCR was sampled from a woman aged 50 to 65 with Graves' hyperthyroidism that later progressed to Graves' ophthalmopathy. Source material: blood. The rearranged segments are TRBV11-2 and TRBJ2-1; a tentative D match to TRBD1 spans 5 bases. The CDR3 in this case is CASSPSGRYNEQFF. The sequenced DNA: TGTGCCAGCAGCCCATCAGGGCGCTACAATGAGCAGTTCTTC. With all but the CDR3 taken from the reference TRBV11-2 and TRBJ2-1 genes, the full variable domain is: EAGVAQSPRYKIIEKRQSVAFWCNPISGHATLYWYQQILGQGPKLLIQFQNNGVVDDSQLPKDRFSAERLKGVDSTLKIQPAKLEDSAVYLCASSPSGRYNEQFFGPGTRLTVL.